This TCR beta chain was captured in a study of OX40 agonist ivuxolimab in advanced cancers. Background on the whole study: Ivuxolimab was an agonistic, fully human IgG2 monoclonal antibody directed against OX40 (CD134), a costimulatory receptor. Intravenous ivuxolimab was administered to patients every 2 weeks at six dose levels: 0.01, 0.1, 0.3, 1.5, 3 and 10 mg/kg. Of the approximately 53 patients in dose escalation, some 20 had hepatocellular carcinoma, about 15 had melanoma, 9 had renal cell carcinoma and 9 had head and neck cancer. The dose-escalation cohort was 82.7% male with a mean age of about 60 years, ranging from 23 to 79. Prior anti-PD-1, anti-PD-L1 or anti-CTLA-4 therapy was permitted, and checkpoint inhibitors had been received by approximately 39% of dose-escalation patients. Partial responses were achieved by three dose-escalation patients, of whom one had hepatocellular carcinoma and two had cutaneous melanoma. The point of sequencing TCRbeta in the periphery was to test whether ivuxolimab changed TCR sequence diversity and drove clonal T-cell expansion. The paper describes the monotherapy dose-escalation part (N ≈ 52 patients) of the phase I trial of ivuxolimab. The paper as a whole reports these results and caveats: Low levels of normalized T-cell clonal expansion were also seen in some patients who did not respond. The antigen specificity of the clonally expanded peripheral T cells was not determined. Clonal expansion of both CD4+ and CD8+ blood T cells was observed from baseline to week 6 at doses 0.1 to 3.0 mg/kg. In partial responders in the 0.1-3.0 mg/kg groups, normalized peripheral clonal expansion was found to be among the lowest, especially among CD8+ T cells. On average, CD8+ T cells showed more expanded clones than CD4+ T cells after ivuxolimab.

The trial excluded patients who had a history of autoimmune disease or were on systemic immunosuppression. In every dose cohort, peripheral blood was drawn for TCR sequencing at baseline, cycle 4 day 1, and cycle 7 day 1. Samples were obtained from an open-label, multicenter, first-in-human phase I dose-escalation trial of ivuxolimab. Adults with locally advanced or metastatic melanoma, renal cell, hepatocellular, or head and neck squamous cell carcinoma were enrolled in the trial. Before TCR sequencing, CD4+ T cells and CD8+ T cells were sorted from peripheral blood as separate populations. Per the germline V gene (reference sequence), WNHNN is the CDR1 and SYGVQD is the CDR2. Including the terminal cysteine and phenylalanine, the CDR3 comprises 13 residues. CDR3 DNA is the only sequence kept; it has 39 bases, read in frame from the first base. Trimming removed 5 bases from V and 4 bases from J, leaving 10 bases between the germline ends.

Comments on this clone: Its antigen target is currently unknown. Per-base quality was not reported, and no clone a single base away is much larger than it.

For sequencing of the TCRbeta CDR3 region, genomic DNA was extracted from the sorted cells. The immunoSEQ Assay was used to sequence the TCRbeta CDR3 regions. TCRdb re-hosts the immuneACCESS table, in-frame sequences only. Its copies lack some clones; in the studies checked, an unresolved V gene accounts for under half of them, and the cause for the rest is not known. For this sample the table gives about 67,000 clones, of which approximately 90% were detected only once. 2.2% of the sample is held by the ten biggest clonotypes. The chain couples TRBV10-1 to TRBJ2-3, with the D segment identity uncertain. This clonotype originated in an adult with an advanced solid tumor such as melanoma, head and neck, liver or kidney cancer. The sequencing used CD4+ or CD8+ T cells sorted from blood, collected in a trial of the OX40 agonist ivuxolimab. The CDR3 protein sequence reads: CASSFAGSDTQYF. The nucleotide sequence reads as follows: TGCGCCAGCAGTTTCGCAGGTTCAGATACGCAGTATTTT.